This T cell receptor (beta chain) originates from a study of blood T cell repertoires in COVID-19. The CDR3 has 16 amino acids. Germline assignment: CDR1 SGHAT and CDR2 FQNNGV. V was cut by 0 bases and J by 0 bases, with 11 bases left in between. Sequencing was performed with immunoSEQ multiplex PCR; in TCRdb, only in-frame clones are kept and a portion is missing. The sample has about 50,000 clones, around four fifths seen once; the top ten hold 10% to 15%. The sequence came from a human donor in a cohort sampled during active COVID-19. V is TRBV11-2 and J is TRBJ1-2; D not resolved. The sample taken for sequencing was peripheral blood. In DNA form, the CDR3 reads TGTGCCAGCAGCTTAGAAGGAGCTCTAGCTAACTATGGCTACACCTTC. This translates into CASSLEGALANYGYTF.